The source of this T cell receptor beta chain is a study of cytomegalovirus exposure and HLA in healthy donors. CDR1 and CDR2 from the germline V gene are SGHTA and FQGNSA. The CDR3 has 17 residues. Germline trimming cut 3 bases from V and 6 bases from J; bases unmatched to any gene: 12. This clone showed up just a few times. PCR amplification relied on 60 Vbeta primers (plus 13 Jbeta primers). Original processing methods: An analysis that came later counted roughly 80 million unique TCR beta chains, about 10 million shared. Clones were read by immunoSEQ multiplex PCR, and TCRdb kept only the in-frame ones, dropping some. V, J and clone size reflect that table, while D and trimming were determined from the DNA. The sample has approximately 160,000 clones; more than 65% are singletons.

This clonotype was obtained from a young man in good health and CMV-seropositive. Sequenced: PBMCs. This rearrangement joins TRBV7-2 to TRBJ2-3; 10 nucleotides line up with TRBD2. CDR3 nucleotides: TGTGCCAGCAGCTTCCTCCCTAGCGGGGGAAGGGCGGATACGCAGTATTTT. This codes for CASSFLPSGGRADTQYF.